These 6 T cell receptor beta chains share one sample of origin, sequenced in a study of cytomegalovirus exposure and HLA in healthy donors. 60 Vbeta and 13 Jbeta primers were used in PCR. The assay was immunoSEQ multiplex PCR, and TCRdb's table has in-frame clones only and misses some. The repertoire has about 120,000 clones, roughly 71% of them found once; the top ten carry about 2.7%. Material: PBMCs. These receptors all stem from a woman in her 40s in good health and CMV-seropositive.

This sequence joins TRBV6-5 and TRBJ1-2; TRBD1 might be the D (5 bases). V shed 7 bases and J shed 8 bases, with 23 bases lying between them. This CDR3 has 15 amino acids. Germline CDR1 is MNHEY and CDR2 is SVGAGI. The CDR3 loop is CASTFTEGVEYGYTF. CDR3 in DNA: TGTGCCAGCACCTTTACGGAAGGGGTGGAATACGGCTACACCTTC.

The rearrangement uses TRBV6-1 and TRBJ2-7; D gene unclear. The CDR3 is 13 amino acids. V was pared by 2 bases and J by 3 bases, with 8 bases between. Germline V gene sequence: CDR1 MNHNS, CDR2 SASEGT. CDR3 region: CASSEWAGYEQYF. The CDR3 nucleotides read TGTGCCAGCAGTGAATGGGCAGGCTACGAGCAGTACTTC.

The chain couples TRBV18 to TRBJ1-1; D perhaps matches TRBD1 (5 bases). Germline V lookup: CDR1 KGHSH, CDR2 LQKENI. There are 13 residues in the CDR3. V lost 6 bases and J lost 0, with 8 bases in between. CDR3: CASSLQVNTEAFF. CDR3 nucleotides: TGTGCCAGCTCTTTACAGGTGAACACTGAAGCTTTCTTT.

This clone was seen a few times. The chain carries TRBV29-1 and TRBJ1-1, with D hard to call. Germline values: CDR1 SQVTM, CDR2 ANQGSEA. The germline V and J ends were trimmed by 7 bases and 7 bases, with 13 bases remaining between them. The CDR3 is 11 amino acids. CDR3 amino acids: CSAKSTVEAFF. The CDR3 DNA reads TGCAGCGCTAAATCGACTGTTGAAGCTTTCTTT.

V is TRBV30 and J is TRBJ1-5; unclear D gene. The CDR3 is 14 residues long. V lost 7 bases and J 2 bases, leaving 15 bases between the germline ends. Germline V lookup: CDR1 GTSNPN, CDR2 SVGIG (reference sequence). The CDR3 loop is CAFNGDGGNQPQHF. The CDR3 coding sequence is TGTGCCTTCAACGGGGATGGGGGCAATCAGCCCCAGCATTTT.

This clone has only a few counts. The V gene is TRBV19, the J gene TRBJ2-3, with 8 bases lining up with TRBD2. The CDR3 totals 16 residues. Germline CDR1 LNHDA, CDR2 SQIVND (reference sequence). V gave up 5 bases and J gave up 4 bases; unmatched junction bases: 11. CDR3: CASSGPRRGEADTQYF. The CDR3 DNA reads as TGTGCCAGTAGTGGCCCCAGGCGGGGGGAGGCAGATACGCAGTATTTT.